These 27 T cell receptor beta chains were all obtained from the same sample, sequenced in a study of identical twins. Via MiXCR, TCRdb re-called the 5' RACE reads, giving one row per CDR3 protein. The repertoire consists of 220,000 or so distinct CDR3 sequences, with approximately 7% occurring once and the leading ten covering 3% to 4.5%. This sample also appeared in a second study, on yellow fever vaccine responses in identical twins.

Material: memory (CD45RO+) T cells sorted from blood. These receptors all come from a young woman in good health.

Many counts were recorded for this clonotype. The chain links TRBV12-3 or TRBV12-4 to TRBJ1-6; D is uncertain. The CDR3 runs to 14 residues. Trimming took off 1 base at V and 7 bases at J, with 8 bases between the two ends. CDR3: CASSLGARNSPLHF. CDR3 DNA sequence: TGTGCCAGCAGTTTAGGGGCCAGAAATTCACCCCTCCACTTT.

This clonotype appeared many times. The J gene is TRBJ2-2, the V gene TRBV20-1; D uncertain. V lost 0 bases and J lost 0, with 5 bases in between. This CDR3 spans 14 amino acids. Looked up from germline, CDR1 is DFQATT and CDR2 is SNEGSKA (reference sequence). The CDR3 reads CSAREQPNTGELFF. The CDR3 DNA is TGCAGTGCTAGAGAACAGCCGAACACCGGGGAGCTGTTTTTT.

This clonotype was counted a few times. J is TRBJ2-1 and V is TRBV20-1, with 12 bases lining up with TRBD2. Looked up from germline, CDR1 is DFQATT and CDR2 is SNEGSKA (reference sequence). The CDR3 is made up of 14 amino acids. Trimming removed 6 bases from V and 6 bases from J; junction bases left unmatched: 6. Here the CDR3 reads CSAETSGSFNEQFF. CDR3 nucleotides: TGCAGTGCCGAGACTAGCGGGAGCTTCAATGAGCAGTTCTTC.

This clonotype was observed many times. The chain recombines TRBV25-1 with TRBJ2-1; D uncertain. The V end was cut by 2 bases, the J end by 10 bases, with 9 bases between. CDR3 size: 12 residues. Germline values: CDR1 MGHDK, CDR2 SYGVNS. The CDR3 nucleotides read TGTGCCAGCAGTGAAGTCTCGTCGGAGCAGTTCTTC. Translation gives CASSEVSSEQFF.

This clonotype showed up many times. CDR3 in amino acids: CASSYTDREMETQYF. The CDR3 region has the DNA TGTGCCAGCAGCTACACGGACAGGGAGATGGAGACCCAGTACTTC. The V call is TRBV7-8, the J call TRBJ2-5; 8 nucleotides agree with TRBD1. This CDR3 is built from 15 residues. Trimming took 4 bases from V and 5 from J; bases not matched to a gene: 9. CDR1 SGHVS and CDR2 FQNEAQ come from the germline V gene.

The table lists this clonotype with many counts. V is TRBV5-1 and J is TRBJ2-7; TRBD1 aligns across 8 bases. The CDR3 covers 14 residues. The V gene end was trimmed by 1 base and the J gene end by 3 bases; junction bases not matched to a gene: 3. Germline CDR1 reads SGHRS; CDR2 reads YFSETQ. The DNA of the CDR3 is TGCGCCAGCAGCTTGCGGGACAGGAGCTACGAGCAGTACTTC. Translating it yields CASSLRDRSYEQYF.

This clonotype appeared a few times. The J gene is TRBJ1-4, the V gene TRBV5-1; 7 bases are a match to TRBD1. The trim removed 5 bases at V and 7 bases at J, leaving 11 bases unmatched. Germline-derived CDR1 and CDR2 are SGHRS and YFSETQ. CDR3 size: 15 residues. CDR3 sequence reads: CASRGTGTVSEKLFF. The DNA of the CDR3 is TGCGCCAGCAGGGGGACCGGGACAGTAAGTGAAAAACTGTTTTTT.

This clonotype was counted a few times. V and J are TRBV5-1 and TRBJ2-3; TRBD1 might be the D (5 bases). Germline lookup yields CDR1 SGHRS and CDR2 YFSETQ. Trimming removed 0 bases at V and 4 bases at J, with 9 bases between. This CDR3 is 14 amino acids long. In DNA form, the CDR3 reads TGCGCCAGCAGCTTGGTGCCAGGGCCAGATACGCAGTATTTT. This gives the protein CASSLVPGPDTQYF.

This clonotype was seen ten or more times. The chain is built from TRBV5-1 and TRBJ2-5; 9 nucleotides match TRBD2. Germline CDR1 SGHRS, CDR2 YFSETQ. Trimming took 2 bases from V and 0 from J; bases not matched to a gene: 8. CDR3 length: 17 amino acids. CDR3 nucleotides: TGCGCCAGCAGCTTTGTAGCGGGGGCCCTGTACCAAGAGACCCAGTACTTC. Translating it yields CASSFVAGALYQETQYF.

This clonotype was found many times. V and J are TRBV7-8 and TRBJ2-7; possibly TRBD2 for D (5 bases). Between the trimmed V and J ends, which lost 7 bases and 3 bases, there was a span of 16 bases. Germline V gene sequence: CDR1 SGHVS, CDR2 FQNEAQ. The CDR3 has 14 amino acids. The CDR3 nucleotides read TGTGCCAGCACCCTTAGGAGCGGTTACTACGAGCAGTACGTC. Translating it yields CASTLRSGYYEQYV.

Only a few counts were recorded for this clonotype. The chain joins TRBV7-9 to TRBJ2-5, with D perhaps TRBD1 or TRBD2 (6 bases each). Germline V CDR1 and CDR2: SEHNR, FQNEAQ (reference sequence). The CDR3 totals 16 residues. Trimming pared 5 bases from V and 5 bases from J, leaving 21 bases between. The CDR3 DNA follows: TGTGCCAGCAGCCTGAATCAGGGGACTCCATGGGAGACCCAGTACTTC. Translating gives CASSLNQGTPWETQYF. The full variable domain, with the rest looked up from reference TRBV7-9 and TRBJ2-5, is DTGVSQNPRHKITKRGQNVTFRCDPISEHNRLYWYRQTLGQGPEFLTYFQNEAQLEKSRLLSDRFSAERPKGSFSTLEIQRTEQGDSAMYLCASSLNQGTPWETQYFGPGTRLLVL.

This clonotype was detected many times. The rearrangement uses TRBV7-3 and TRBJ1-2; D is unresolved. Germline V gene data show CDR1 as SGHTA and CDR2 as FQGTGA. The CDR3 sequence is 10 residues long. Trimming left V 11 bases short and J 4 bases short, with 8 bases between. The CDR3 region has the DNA TGTGCCCTGCGGGGCTATGGCTACACCTTC. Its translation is CALRGYGYTF.

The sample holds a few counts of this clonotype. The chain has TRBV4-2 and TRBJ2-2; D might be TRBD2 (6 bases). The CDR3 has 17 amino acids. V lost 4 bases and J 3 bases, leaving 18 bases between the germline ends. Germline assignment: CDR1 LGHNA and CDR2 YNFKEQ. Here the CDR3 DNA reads TGTGCCAGCAGCCCTAGAACGAGCGGGTGGGACACCGGGGAGCTGTTTTTT. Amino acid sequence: CASSPRTSGWDTGELFF.

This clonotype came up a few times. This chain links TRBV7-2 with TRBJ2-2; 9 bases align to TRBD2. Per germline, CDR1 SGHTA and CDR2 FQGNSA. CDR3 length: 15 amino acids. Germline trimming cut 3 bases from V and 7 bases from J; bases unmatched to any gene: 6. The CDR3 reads CASSLGLALSGELFF. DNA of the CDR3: TGTGCCAGCAGCTTGGGACTAGCTCTTAGCGGGGAGCTGTTTTTT.

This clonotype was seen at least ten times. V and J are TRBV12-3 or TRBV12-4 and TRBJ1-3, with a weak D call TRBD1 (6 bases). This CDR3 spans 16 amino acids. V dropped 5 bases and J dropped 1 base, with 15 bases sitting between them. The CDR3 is CASSTETGLSGNTIYF. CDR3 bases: TGTGCCAGCAGTACAGAAACAGGGTTATCTGGAAACACCATATATTTT.

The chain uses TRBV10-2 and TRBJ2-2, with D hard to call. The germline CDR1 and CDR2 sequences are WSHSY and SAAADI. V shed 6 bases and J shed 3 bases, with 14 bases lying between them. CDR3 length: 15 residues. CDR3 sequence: CASSLGQTDTGELFF. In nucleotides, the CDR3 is TGCGCCAGCAGCCTGGGCCAAACGGACACCGGGGAGCTGTTTTTT.

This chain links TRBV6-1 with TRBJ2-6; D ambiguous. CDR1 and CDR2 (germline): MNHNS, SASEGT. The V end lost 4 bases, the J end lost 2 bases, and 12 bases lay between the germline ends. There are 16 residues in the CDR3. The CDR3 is CASSVASGAGANVLTF. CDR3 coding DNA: TGTGCCAGCAGTGTAGCCTCTGGGGCTGGGGCCAACGTCCTGACTTTC.

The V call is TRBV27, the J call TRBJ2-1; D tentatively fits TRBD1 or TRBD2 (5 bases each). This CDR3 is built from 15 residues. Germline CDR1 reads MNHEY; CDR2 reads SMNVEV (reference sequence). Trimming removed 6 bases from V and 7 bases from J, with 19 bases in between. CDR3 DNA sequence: TGTGCCAGCAGAGCCCCCGGGGCCCCACCAAATGAGCAGTTCTTC. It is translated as CASRAPGAPPNEQFF.

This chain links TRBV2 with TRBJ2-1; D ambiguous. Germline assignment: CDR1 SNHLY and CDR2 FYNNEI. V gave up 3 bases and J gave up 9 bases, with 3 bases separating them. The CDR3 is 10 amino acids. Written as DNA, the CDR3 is TGTGCCAGCAGTGAGGGTGAGCAGTTCTTC. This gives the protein CASSEGEQFF.

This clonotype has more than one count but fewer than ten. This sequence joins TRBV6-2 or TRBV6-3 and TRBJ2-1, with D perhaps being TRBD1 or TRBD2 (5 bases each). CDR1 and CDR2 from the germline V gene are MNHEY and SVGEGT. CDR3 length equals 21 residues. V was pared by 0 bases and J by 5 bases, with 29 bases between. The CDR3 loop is CASSYSSVGRAGANKHNEQFF. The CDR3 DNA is TGTGCCAGCAGTTACTCGAGTGTCGGCAGGGCGGGTGCTAACAAACACAATGAGCAGTTCTTC.

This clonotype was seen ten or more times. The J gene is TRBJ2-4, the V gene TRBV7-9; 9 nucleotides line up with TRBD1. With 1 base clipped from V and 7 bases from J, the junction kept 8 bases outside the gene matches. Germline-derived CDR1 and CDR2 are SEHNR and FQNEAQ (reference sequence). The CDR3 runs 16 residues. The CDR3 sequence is CASSLVRGQGLNIQYF. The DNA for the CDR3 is TGTGCCAGCAGCTTAGTCAGGGGACAGGGTTTGAACATTCAGTACTTC.

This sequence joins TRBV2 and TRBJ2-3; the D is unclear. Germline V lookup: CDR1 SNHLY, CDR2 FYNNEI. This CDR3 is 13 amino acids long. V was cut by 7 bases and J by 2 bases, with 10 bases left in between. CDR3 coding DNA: TGTGCCAGCATCCGACTCCCCACAGATACGCAGTATTTT. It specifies CASIRLPTDTQYF.

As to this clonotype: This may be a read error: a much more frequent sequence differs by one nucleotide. CDR3 in DNA: TGCGCCAGCAGCTTGGAATGGTCAGGGAGTCGTCAAGAGACCCAGCACTTC. Amino acid sequence: CASSLEWSGSRQETQHF. V and J are TRBV5-1 and TRBJ2-5; D tentatively fits TRBD1 or TRBD2 (5 bases each). Germline CDR1 reads SGHRS; CDR2 reads YFSETQ. The CDR3 length is 17 residues.

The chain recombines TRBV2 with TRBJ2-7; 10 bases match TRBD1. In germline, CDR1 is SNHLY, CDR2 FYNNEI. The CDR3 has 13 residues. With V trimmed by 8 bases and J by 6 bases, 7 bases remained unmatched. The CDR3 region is CASGGTGEPEQYF. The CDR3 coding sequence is TGTGCCAGCGGGGGGACAGGGGAACCCGAGCAGTACTTC.

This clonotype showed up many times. The CDR3 spells CASSLEGTDQETQYF. CDR3 bases: TGTGCCAGCAGCTTAGAGGGGACAGACCAAGAGACCCAGTACTTC. The chain employs TRBV7-9 and TRBJ2-5, with 7 bases lining up with TRBD1. The CDR3 is 15 amino acids. V lost 1 base and J lost 0; bases outside the gene matches: 2. Germline V gene lookup returns CDR1 SEHNR and CDR2 FQNEAQ (reference sequence). The complete variable domain, with remaining parts taken from reference TRBV7-9 and TRBJ2-5, reads DTGVSQNPRHKITKRGQNVTFRCDPISEHNRLYWYRQTLGQGPEFLTYFQNEAQLEKSRLLSDRFSAERPKGSFSTLEIQRTEQGDSAMYLCASSLEGTDQETQYFGPGTRLLVL.

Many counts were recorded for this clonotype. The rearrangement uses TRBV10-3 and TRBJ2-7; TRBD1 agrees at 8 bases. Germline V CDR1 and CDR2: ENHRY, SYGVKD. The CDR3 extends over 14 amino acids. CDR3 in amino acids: CAISESPTGGFHNV. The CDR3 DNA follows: TGTGCCATCAGTGAGTCGCCTACAGGGGGGTTTCATAACGTC.

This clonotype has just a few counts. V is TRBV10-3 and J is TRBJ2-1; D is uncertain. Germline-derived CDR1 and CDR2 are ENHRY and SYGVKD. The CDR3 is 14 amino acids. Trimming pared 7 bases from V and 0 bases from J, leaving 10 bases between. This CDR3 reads CAINGESSYNEQFF. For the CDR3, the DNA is TGTGCCATCAATGGTGAAAGCTCCTACAATGAGCAGTTCTTC.